The 14 T cell receptor beta chains below were found in one sample sequenced in a study of radiation and T cells in renal cell carcinoma. TCRdb keeps only in-frame clones here, not all; method: immunoSEQ multiplex PCR. The sample has 100,000 to 150,000 clones, 81% seen once. Noted time point: blood 2 weeks post-SBRT. The treatment was: 15 Gy SBRT to primary tumor, nephrectomy 4 weeks later. The input for sequencing was blood, taken from a patient whose treatment included radiotherapy and nephrectomy. Receptors were obtained from a man in his fifties with renal cell carcinoma.

The rearrangement joins TRBV30 to TRBJ1-2, with unresolved D. Deletions cut 4 bases from V and 0 bases from J, with 9 bases between. The CDR3 has 13 residues. Germline-derived CDR1 and CDR2 are GTSNPN and SVGIG (reference sequence). The CDR3 coding sequence is TGTGCCTGGACGGCAGCCGCTAACTATGGCTACACCTTC. It yields the protein CAWTAAANYGYTF. The variable domain in full, completed from reference TRBV30 and TRBJ1-2, reads SQTIHQWPATLVQPVGSPLSLECTVEGTSNPNLYWYRQAAGRGLQLLFYSVGIGQISSEVPQNLSASRPQDRQFILSSKKLLLSDSGFYLCAWTAAANYGYTFGSGTRLTVV.

The chain joins TRBV2 to TRBJ2-7, with D perhaps TRBD2 (5 bases). V was trimmed by 6 bases and J by 6 bases, leaving 15 bases between them. From germline, CDR1 is SNHLY and CDR2 FYNNEI. CDR3 length: 13 amino acids. The CDR3: CASRDPHGGEQYF. For the CDR3, the DNA is TGTGCCAGCAGGGACCCGCACGGAGGCGAGCAGTACTTC. The variable domain in full, completed from reference TRBV2 and TRBJ2-7, reads EPEVTQTPSHQVTQMGQEVILRCVPISNHLYFYWYRQILGQKVEFLVSFYNNEISEKSEIFDDQFSVERPDGSNFTLKIRSTKLEDSAMYFCASRDPHGGEQYFGPGTRLTVT.

This sequence joins TRBV28 and TRBJ2-3; 9 nucleotides line up with TRBD2. This CDR3 spans 16 amino acids. Germline V gene sequence: CDR1 MDHEN, CDR2 SYDVKM. J gave up 1 base and V 6 bases, and 8 bases lay outside the gene matches. In DNA form, the CDR3 reads TGTGCCAGCAGCCCGACCCGGACTAGCGGCACAGATACGCAGTATTTT. It encodes CASSPTRTSGTDTQYF. Using reference TRBV28 and TRBJ2-3 for the parts outside the CDR3, the full variable domain is DVKVTQSSRYLVKRTGEKVFLECVQDMDHENMFWYRQDPGLGLRLIYFSYDVKMKEKGDIPEGYSVSREKKERFSLILESASTNQTSMYLCASSPTRTSGTDTQYFGPGTRLTVL.

The V and J genes are TRBV11-2 and TRBJ2-4; tentatively, D is TRBD1 (6 bases). V was pared by 1 base and J by 2 bases, with 6 bases between. This CDR3 region has 14 residues. Germline V CDR1 and CDR2: SGHAT, FQNNGV. The CDR3 coding sequence is TGTGCCAGCAGCTTAGGGGGGCCCAAAAACATTCAGTACTTC. It specifies CASSLGGPKNIQYF.

The chain couples TRBV28 to TRBJ2-1; perhaps D is TRBD1 or TRBD2 (5 bases each). V lost 7 bases, J lost 7 bases, and 11 bases lay in between. The CDR3 consists of 12 residues. Germline V CDR1 and CDR2: MDHEN, SYDVKM. The CDR3 is CASMSEGNEQFF. Written as DNA, the CDR3 is TGTGCCAGCATGAGCGAGGGGAATGAGCAGTTCTTC.

The chain combines TRBV6-1 with TRBJ1-5; D is uncertain. Germline V lookup: CDR1 MNHNS, CDR2 SASEGT. There are 14 residues in the CDR3. Deletions cut 7 bases from V and 0 bases from J, with 10 bases between. The CDR3 DNA reads TGTGCCAGCATCGGGAGACTTAGCAATCAGCCCCAGCATTTT. Encoded protein: CASIGRLSNQPQHF.

CDR3 in amino acids: CASSYSYRVGGTEAFF. The CDR3 DNA follows: TGTGCCAGCAGTTACTCATACAGGGTAGGTGGTACTGAAGCTTTCTTT. The chain is built from TRBV6-5 and TRBJ1-1, with D tentatively TRBD1 (6 bases). The V gene's germline CDR1 is MNHEY and CDR2 SVGAGI. This CDR3 contains 16 residues. V gave up 0 bases and J gave up 5 bases, with 16 bases separating them.

This chain joins TRBV29-1 and TRBJ2-7; TRBD1 agrees at 9 bases. Trimming at V came to 8 bases and at J to 7 bases, leaving 9 bases not matched to a gene. This CDR3 spans 12 amino acids. The germline V gene encodes CDR1 SQVTM and CDR2 ANQGSEA. The CDR3, as DNA: TGCAGCTTCGTACAGGGGGCTGGGGAGCAGTACTTC. Encoded protein: CSFVQGAGEQYF.

This clone was counted only a few times. The chain recombines TRBV10-3 with TRBJ2-3; 7 bases map to TRBD2. Germline CDR1 and CDR2: ENHRY and SYGVKD. Trimming cost V 2 bases and J 2 bases; bases outside gene matches: 10. The CDR3 contains 17 residues. The CDR3 nucleotides read TGTGCCATCAGTGAGCGGGGGACTACAAGCTTCACAGATACGCAGTATTTT. Its protein is CAISERGTTSFTDTQYF.

The chain links TRBV19 to TRBJ1-5; D is undetermined. The germline CDR1 and CDR2 sequences are LNHDA and SQIVND (reference sequence). This CDR3 has 16 amino acids. V was shortened by 7 bases and J by 1 base, with 17 bases between the two germline ends. The CDR3 protein is CASTMGRGISNQPQHF. As DNA, the CDR3 is TGTGCCAGTACCATGGGAAGAGGGATCAGCAATCAGCCCCAGCATTTT.

The V call is TRBV6-1, the J call TRBJ1-6, with a tentative D call TRBD1 (5 bases). The CDR3 length is 15 residues. Trimming removed 0 bases at V and 8 bases at J, with 11 bases between. Looked up from germline, CDR1 is MNHNS and CDR2 is SASEGT. The DNA of the CDR3 is TGTGCCAGCAGTGAAGCGTCAGGGCGGGATTCACCCCTCCACTTT. Translation: CASSEASGRDSPLHF.

The chain is built from TRBV18 and TRBJ2-3; weak D call: TRBD2 (6 bases). CDR1 and CDR2 from the germline V gene are KGHSH and LQKENI. V shed 1 base and J shed 8 bases, with 10 bases lying between them. This CDR3 region has 13 residues. CDR3 in amino acids: CASSPLDYGTQYF. The CDR3 bases are TGTGCCAGCTCACCACTGGACTACGGTACGCAGTATTTT.

The chain employs TRBV30 and TRBJ2-5; a possible D gene is TRBD1 (5 bases). The closer fit of TRBJ2-7 to the DNA end suggests the J call may be wrong. Germline values: CDR1 GTSNPN, CDR2 SVGIG (reference sequence). This CDR3 spans 12 amino acids. CDR3 DNA sequence: TGTGCCTGGAGGGGTAGGGGCTACGAGCAGTACTTC. This translates into CAWRGRGYEQYF.

The chain employs TRBV5-4 and TRBJ2-3, with 9 bases aligning to TRBD2. CDR1 and CDR2 from the germline V gene are SGHNT and YYREEE (reference sequence). There are 16 residues in the CDR3. V dropped 6 bases and J dropped 4; count of bases not matched to a gene: 12. This CDR3 reads CASTAYVAGASDTQYF. DNA of the CDR3: TGTGCCAGCACCGCTTATGTAGCGGGGGCGTCAGATACGCAGTATTTT.